The 22 T cell receptor beta chains below come from one sample, sequenced in a study of T cells after yellow fever vaccination. TCRdb fed the 5' RACE reads into MiXCR, producing one record per CDR3 protein. The table lists a few hundred thousand distinct CDR3 sequences, 3.5% to 4.5% of them singletons, with roughly 21% in the top ten. Sequenced material: PBMCs, taken 15 days after the yellow fever booster vaccination. The receptors stem from a man younger than 35 who received the YFV17D yellow fever vaccine.

This clonotype was seen a few times. The chain carries TRBV4-3 and TRBJ2-1, with 11 bases that match TRBD2. Losses at the gene ends were 0 bases for V and 7 bases for J; bases not matched to a gene: 8. In germline, CDR1 is LGHNA, CDR2 YSLEER. This CDR3 spans 17 amino acids. CDR3 protein: CASSQERSLAGVNEQFF. CDR3 bases: TGCGCCAGCAGCCAAGAGAGGTCACTAGCGGGGGTTAATGAGCAGTTCTTC.

This clonotype has only a few counts. This chain links TRBV5-1 with TRBJ1-1; D gene unclear. CDR1 SGHRS and CDR2 YFSETQ come from the germline V gene. This CDR3 has 15 amino acids. V was pared by 0 bases and J by 0 bases, with 9 bases between. The CDR3 region is CASSLAVGLNTEAFF. DNA for the CDR3: TGCGCCAGCAGCTTGGCCGTAGGTCTGAACACTGAAGCTTTCTTT. Together with reference TRBV5-1 and TRBJ1-1, the CDR3 gives the full variable domain: KAGVTQTPRYLIKTRGQQVTLSCSPISGHRSVSWYQQTPGQGLQFLFEYFSETQRNKGNFPGRFSGRQFSNSRSEMNVSTLELGDSALYLCASSLAVGLNTEAFFGQGTRLTVV.

This clonotype was recorded a few times. V usage is TRBV25-1 and J usage is TRBJ1-4, with D hard to call. Germline values: CDR1 MGHDK, CDR2 SYGVNS. V lost 6 bases to trimming and J lost 4 bases, with 6 bases between them. This CDR3 is 12 amino acids long. The CDR3 here is CASRTINEKLFF. Written as DNA, the CDR3 is TGTGCCAGCAGGACCATTAATGAAAAACTGTTTTTT.

The rearrangement joins TRBV14 to TRBJ1-2, with 8 positions matching TRBD1. The junction had 4 bases not matched to a gene; V was cut back by 0 bases and J by 4 bases. The CDR3 loop spans 15 amino acids. In germline, CDR1 is SGHDN, CDR2 FVKESK. For the CDR3, the DNA is TGTGCCAGCAGCCAAGATCGGGGACAGGTCTATGGCTACACCTTC. This gives the protein CASSQDRGQVYGYTF.

This clonotype was found a few times. J is TRBJ1-5 and V is TRBV4-1, with TRBD1 identical over 9 bases. The CDR3 consists of 16 residues. With 3 bases clipped from V and 1 base from J, the junction kept 4 bases outside the gene matches. The germline CDR1 and CDR2 sequences are MGHRA and YSYEKL. In DNA form, the CDR3 reads TGCGCCAGCAGCCACCCGACAGGGGGGAGCAATCAGCCCCAGCATTTT. Translated, it gives CASSHPTGGSNQPQHF.

The chain uses TRBV5-1 and TRBJ2-7; D unclear. The V end was cut by 2 bases, the J end by 1 base, with 13 bases between. Germline V lookup: CDR1 SGHRS, CDR2 YFSETQ. There are 15 residues in the CDR3. CDR3 in amino acids: CASSFGQATSYEQYF. The CDR3 DNA reads as TGCGCCAGCAGCTTTGGTCAGGCGACGTCCTACGAGCAGTACTTC.

J is TRBJ1-5 and V is TRBV12-3 or TRBV12-4; D is ambiguous. V was pared by 0 bases and J by 5 bases, with 5 bases between. The CDR3 has 13 amino acids. The DNA of the CDR3 is TGTGCCAGCAGTTTAGCACCTCATCAGCCCCAGCATTTT. Amino acid sequence: CASSLAPHQPQHF.

The chain couples TRBV4-1 to TRBJ1-5; possible D gene TRBD1, 5 bases. Trimming took off 1 base at V and 0 bases at J, with 13 bases between the two ends. The CDR3 is made up of 17 amino acids. CDR1 is MGHRA, CDR2 YSYEKL, per germline. DNA of the CDR3: TGCGCCAGCAGCCAAGGCGACAGTTCCTTTAGCAATCAGCCCCAGCATTTT. This sequence encodes CASSQGDSSFSNQPQHF.

This clonotype was detected a few times. The CDR3 DNA is TGTGCCAGCAGACATCAGGGATCAGATACGCAGTATTTT. Its protein product is CASRHQGSDTQYF. The J gene is TRBJ2-3, the V gene TRBV3-1, with TRBD1 as a possible D gene (5 bases). Germline V lookup: CDR1 LGHDT, CDR2 YNNKEL (reference sequence). The CDR3 has 13 residues. Trimming took 6 bases from V and 4 from J, leaving 11 bases between them.

This clonotype was seen ten or more times. A read error may explain this, as a much larger clone is one base away. The V and J genes are TRBV12-3 or TRBV12-4 and TRBJ2-3; D unclear. V gave up 2 bases and J gave up 4 bases, with 7 bases separating them. The CDR3 contains 13 residues. CDR3 region: CASSLRVADTQYF. The CDR3 DNA is TGTGCCAGCAGTTTACGGGTGGCAGATACGCAGTATTTT.

This clonotype has a count of ten or more. The chain is built from TRBV6-5 and TRBJ1-2; D is ambiguous. The CDR3 extends over 11 amino acids. Germline CDR1 is MNHEY and CDR2 is SVGAGI. The V end was cut by 8 bases, the J end by 4 bases, with 8 bases between. In nucleotides, the CDR3 is TGTGCCAGCGTCGGCAGCTATGGCTACACCTTC. Protein product: CASVGSYGYTF.

This clonotype was recorded at least ten times. The chain recombines TRBV20-1 with TRBJ2-1, with TRBD2 identical over 14 bases. J gave up 9 bases and V 3 bases, and 4 bases lay outside the gene matches. Germline V gene sequence: CDR1 DFQATT, CDR2 SNEGSKA (reference sequence). There are 14 residues in the CDR3. The CDR3 protein is CSASGGLAGVEQFF. The CDR3 DNA follows: TGCAGTGCTAGTGGGGGACTAGCGGGGGTTGAGCAGTTCTTC.

This clonotype was counted many times. The rearrangement joins TRBV6-6 to TRBJ1-1; the D is unclear. Trimming shortened V by 6 bases and J by 3 bases, and 14 bases separated the two germline ends. Germline values: CDR1 MNHNY, CDR2 SVGAGI (reference sequence). This CDR3 region has 14 residues. The CDR3 loop is CASRMDGYYTEAFF. CDR3 bases: TGTGCCAGCAGGATGGACGGGTACTACACTGAAGCTTTCTTT.

This clonotype was observed a few times. The chain has TRBV19 and TRBJ2-1; TRBD1 or TRBD2 may be the D gene (5 bases each). CDR1 and CDR2 from the germline V gene are LNHDA and SQIVND (reference sequence). This CDR3 region has 17 residues. The V gene lost 3 bases and the J gene lost 4 bases, with 19 bases spanning the gap. The CDR3 nucleotides are TGTGCCAGTAGTATCTTAGGGACCATTCCCTTTTACAATGAGCAGTTCTTC. Amino acid sequence: CASSILGTIPFYNEQFF. The full variable domain, in which reference TRBV19 and TRBJ2-1 provide the parts outside the CDR3, is DGGITQSPKYLFRKEGQNVTLSCEQNLNHDAMYWYRQDPGQGLRLIYYSQIVNDFQKGDIAEGYSVSREKKESFPLTVTSAQKNPTAFYLCASSILGTIPFYNEQFFGPGTRLTVL.

There are a few counts of this clonotype. This chain joins TRBV7-2 and TRBJ1-4; D remains unclear. V was trimmed by 8 bases and J by 6 bases, leaving 13 bases between them. Looked up from germline, CDR1 is SGHTA and CDR2 is FQGNSA. The CDR3 extends over 13 amino acids. In DNA, the CDR3 is TGTGCCAGCTCGCCGTCGCGCGATGAAAAACTGTTTTTT. As protein: CASSPSRDEKLFF.

This clonotype was detected ten times or more. The CDR3 sequence: CASSPWTNGYTF. The DNA for the CDR3 is TGTGCCAGTAGTCCTTGGACTAATGGCTACACCTTC. V and J are TRBV19 and TRBJ1-2; D unclear. CDR1 and CDR2 from the germline V gene are LNHDA and SQIVND (reference sequence). The length of the CDR3 is 12 residues. Trimming cost V 5 bases and J 6 bases, with 10 bases left between them.

This chain joins TRBV5-1 and TRBJ2-1; 10 bases match TRBD2. Looked up from germline, CDR1 is SGHRS and CDR2 is YFSETQ. CDR3 length: 15 residues. Trimming at V came to 4 bases and at J to 4 bases, leaving 5 bases not matched to a gene. This CDR3 reads CASSLSGGFYNEQFF. CDR3 in DNA: TGCGCCAGCAGCCTTAGCGGGGGGTTTTACAATGAGCAGTTCTTC.

The V gene is TRBV20-1, the J gene TRBJ2-2; the D is unclear. From germline, CDR1 is DFQATT and CDR2 SNEGSKA (reference sequence). This CDR3 comprises 14 residues. Between the trimmed V and J ends, which lost 0 bases and 5 bases, there was a span of 10 bases. CDR3 nucleotides: TGCAGTGCTAGAGATTCTTCCCGGACCGGGGAGCTGTTTTTT. The encoded protein is CSARDSSRTGELFF.

This clonotype was recorded at least ten times. The V call is TRBV7-9, the J call TRBJ2-7; 8 nucleotides agree with TRBD1. Germline V gene sequence: CDR1 SEHNR, CDR2 FQNEAQ (reference sequence). This CDR3 is 13 amino acids long. V lost 5 bases to trimming and J lost 3 bases; unmatched junction nucleotides: 3. CDR3 in amino acids: CASSTTGVYEQYF. In DNA form, the CDR3 reads TGTGCCAGCAGCACGACAGGGGTCTACGAGCAGTACTTC.

The sample holds many counts of this clonotype. V usage is TRBV5-5 and J usage is TRBJ1-2; 8 bases agree with TRBD1. Germline V gene lookup returns CDR1 SGHKS and CDR2 YYEKEE (reference sequence). The CDR3 spans 13 residues. V gave up 4 bases and J gave up 6 bases; unmatched junction bases: 5. CDR3 sequence: CASSGTGGDGYTF. CDR3 coding DNA: TGTGCCAGCAGCGGAACAGGGGGAGATGGCTACACCTTC.

This clonotype was counted ten times or more. This rearrangement joins TRBV12-3 or TRBV12-4 to TRBJ1-1; a possible D gene is TRBD1 (5 bases). Trimming took 7 bases from V and 5 from J, leaving 14 bases between them. This CDR3 comprises 13 residues. CDR3 loop: CASTRTGKTEAFF. DNA for the CDR3: TGTGCCAGCACTCGAACAGGAAAAACTGAAGCTTTCTTT.

In its sample, this clonotype was seen a few times. The gene calls are TRBV6-1 and TRBJ1-5; D is perhaps TRBD1 (5 bases). This CDR3 is built from 15 residues. Looked up from germline, CDR1 is MNHNS and CDR2 is SASEGT. V lost 0 bases to trimming and J lost 5 bases, with 11 bases between them. CDR3 nucleotide sequence: TGTGCCAGCAGTGAAGCTCGGGGGATCTATCAGCCCCAGCATTTT. Encoded protein: CASSEARGIYQPQHF.